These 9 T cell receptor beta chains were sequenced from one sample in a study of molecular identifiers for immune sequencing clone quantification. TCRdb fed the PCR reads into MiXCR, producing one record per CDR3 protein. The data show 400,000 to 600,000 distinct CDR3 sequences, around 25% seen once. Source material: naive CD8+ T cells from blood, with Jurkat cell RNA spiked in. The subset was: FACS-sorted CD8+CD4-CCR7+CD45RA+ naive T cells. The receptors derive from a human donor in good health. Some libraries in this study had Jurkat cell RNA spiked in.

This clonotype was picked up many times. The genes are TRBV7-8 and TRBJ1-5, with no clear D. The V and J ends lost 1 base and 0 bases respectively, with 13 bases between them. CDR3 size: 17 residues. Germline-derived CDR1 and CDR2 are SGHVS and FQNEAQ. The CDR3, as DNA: TGTGCCAGCAGCTTAGTTGTGTCTGGGTATAGCAATCAGCCCCAGCATTTT. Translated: CASSLVVSGYSNQPQHF.

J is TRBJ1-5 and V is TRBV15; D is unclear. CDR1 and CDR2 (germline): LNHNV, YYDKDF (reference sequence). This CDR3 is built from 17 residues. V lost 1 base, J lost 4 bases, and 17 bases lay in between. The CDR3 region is CATSRAGSGGANQPQHF. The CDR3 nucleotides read TGTGCCACCAGCAGAGCGGGATCCGGCGGCGCAAATCAGCCCCAGCATTTT.

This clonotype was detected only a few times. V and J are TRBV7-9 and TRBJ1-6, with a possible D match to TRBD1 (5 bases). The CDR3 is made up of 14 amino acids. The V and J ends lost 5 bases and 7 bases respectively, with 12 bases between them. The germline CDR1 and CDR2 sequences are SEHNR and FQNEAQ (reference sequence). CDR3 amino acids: CASSAPEGNSPLHF. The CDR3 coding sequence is TGTGCCAGCAGCGCTCCGGAGGGGAATTCACCCCTCCACTTT. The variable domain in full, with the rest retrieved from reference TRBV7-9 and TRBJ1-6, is DTGVSQNPRHKITKRGQNVTFRCDPISEHNRLYWYRQTLGQGPEFLTYFQNEAQLEKSRLLSDRFSAERPKGSFSTLEIQRTEQGDSAMYLCASSAPEGNSPLHFGNGTRLTVT.

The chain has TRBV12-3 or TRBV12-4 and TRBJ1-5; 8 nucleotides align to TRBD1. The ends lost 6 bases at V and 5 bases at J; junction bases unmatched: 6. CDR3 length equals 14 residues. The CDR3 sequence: CASSHGQGDQPQHF. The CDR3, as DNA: TGTGCCAGCAGCCACGGACAGGGCGATCAGCCCCAGCATTTT.

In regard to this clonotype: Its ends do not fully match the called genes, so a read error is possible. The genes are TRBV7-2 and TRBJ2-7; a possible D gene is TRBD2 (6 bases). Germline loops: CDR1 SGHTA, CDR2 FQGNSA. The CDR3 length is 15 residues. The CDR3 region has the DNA TGTGCCAGCAGCTTAGTCCCTAGCGACTCCTACGGGCAGTACTTC. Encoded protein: CASSLVPSDSYGQYF.

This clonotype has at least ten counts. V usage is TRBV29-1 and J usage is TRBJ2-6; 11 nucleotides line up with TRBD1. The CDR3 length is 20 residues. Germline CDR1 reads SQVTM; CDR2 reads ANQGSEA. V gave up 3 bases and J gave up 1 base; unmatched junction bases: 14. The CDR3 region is CSVEDRGRSSPLSGANVLTF. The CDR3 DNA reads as TGCAGCGTTGAGGACAGGGGGCGTTCCTCACCGTTATCTGGGGCCAACGTCCTGACTTTC.

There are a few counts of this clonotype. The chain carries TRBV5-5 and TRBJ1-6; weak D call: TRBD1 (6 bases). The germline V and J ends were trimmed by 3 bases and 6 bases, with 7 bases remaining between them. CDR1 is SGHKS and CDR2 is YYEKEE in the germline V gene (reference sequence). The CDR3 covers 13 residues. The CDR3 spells CASSSQGNSPLHF. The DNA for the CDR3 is TGTGCCAGCAGCTCACAGGGTAATTCACCCCTCCACTTT.

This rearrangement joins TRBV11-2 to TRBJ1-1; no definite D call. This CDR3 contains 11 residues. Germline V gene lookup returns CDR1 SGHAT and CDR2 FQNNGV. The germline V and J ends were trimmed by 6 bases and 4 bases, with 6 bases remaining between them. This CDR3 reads CASRRVTEAFF. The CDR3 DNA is TGTGCCAGCAGGAGGGTCACTGAAGCTTTCTTT.

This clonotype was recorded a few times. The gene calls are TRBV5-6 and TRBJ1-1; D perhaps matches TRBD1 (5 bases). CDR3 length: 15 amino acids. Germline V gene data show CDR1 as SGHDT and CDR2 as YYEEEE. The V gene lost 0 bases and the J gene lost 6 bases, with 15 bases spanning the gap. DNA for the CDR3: TGTGCCAGCAGCTTGGTGGCAACCCTGGGGGCTGAAGCTTTCTTT. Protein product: CASSLVATLGAEAFF.